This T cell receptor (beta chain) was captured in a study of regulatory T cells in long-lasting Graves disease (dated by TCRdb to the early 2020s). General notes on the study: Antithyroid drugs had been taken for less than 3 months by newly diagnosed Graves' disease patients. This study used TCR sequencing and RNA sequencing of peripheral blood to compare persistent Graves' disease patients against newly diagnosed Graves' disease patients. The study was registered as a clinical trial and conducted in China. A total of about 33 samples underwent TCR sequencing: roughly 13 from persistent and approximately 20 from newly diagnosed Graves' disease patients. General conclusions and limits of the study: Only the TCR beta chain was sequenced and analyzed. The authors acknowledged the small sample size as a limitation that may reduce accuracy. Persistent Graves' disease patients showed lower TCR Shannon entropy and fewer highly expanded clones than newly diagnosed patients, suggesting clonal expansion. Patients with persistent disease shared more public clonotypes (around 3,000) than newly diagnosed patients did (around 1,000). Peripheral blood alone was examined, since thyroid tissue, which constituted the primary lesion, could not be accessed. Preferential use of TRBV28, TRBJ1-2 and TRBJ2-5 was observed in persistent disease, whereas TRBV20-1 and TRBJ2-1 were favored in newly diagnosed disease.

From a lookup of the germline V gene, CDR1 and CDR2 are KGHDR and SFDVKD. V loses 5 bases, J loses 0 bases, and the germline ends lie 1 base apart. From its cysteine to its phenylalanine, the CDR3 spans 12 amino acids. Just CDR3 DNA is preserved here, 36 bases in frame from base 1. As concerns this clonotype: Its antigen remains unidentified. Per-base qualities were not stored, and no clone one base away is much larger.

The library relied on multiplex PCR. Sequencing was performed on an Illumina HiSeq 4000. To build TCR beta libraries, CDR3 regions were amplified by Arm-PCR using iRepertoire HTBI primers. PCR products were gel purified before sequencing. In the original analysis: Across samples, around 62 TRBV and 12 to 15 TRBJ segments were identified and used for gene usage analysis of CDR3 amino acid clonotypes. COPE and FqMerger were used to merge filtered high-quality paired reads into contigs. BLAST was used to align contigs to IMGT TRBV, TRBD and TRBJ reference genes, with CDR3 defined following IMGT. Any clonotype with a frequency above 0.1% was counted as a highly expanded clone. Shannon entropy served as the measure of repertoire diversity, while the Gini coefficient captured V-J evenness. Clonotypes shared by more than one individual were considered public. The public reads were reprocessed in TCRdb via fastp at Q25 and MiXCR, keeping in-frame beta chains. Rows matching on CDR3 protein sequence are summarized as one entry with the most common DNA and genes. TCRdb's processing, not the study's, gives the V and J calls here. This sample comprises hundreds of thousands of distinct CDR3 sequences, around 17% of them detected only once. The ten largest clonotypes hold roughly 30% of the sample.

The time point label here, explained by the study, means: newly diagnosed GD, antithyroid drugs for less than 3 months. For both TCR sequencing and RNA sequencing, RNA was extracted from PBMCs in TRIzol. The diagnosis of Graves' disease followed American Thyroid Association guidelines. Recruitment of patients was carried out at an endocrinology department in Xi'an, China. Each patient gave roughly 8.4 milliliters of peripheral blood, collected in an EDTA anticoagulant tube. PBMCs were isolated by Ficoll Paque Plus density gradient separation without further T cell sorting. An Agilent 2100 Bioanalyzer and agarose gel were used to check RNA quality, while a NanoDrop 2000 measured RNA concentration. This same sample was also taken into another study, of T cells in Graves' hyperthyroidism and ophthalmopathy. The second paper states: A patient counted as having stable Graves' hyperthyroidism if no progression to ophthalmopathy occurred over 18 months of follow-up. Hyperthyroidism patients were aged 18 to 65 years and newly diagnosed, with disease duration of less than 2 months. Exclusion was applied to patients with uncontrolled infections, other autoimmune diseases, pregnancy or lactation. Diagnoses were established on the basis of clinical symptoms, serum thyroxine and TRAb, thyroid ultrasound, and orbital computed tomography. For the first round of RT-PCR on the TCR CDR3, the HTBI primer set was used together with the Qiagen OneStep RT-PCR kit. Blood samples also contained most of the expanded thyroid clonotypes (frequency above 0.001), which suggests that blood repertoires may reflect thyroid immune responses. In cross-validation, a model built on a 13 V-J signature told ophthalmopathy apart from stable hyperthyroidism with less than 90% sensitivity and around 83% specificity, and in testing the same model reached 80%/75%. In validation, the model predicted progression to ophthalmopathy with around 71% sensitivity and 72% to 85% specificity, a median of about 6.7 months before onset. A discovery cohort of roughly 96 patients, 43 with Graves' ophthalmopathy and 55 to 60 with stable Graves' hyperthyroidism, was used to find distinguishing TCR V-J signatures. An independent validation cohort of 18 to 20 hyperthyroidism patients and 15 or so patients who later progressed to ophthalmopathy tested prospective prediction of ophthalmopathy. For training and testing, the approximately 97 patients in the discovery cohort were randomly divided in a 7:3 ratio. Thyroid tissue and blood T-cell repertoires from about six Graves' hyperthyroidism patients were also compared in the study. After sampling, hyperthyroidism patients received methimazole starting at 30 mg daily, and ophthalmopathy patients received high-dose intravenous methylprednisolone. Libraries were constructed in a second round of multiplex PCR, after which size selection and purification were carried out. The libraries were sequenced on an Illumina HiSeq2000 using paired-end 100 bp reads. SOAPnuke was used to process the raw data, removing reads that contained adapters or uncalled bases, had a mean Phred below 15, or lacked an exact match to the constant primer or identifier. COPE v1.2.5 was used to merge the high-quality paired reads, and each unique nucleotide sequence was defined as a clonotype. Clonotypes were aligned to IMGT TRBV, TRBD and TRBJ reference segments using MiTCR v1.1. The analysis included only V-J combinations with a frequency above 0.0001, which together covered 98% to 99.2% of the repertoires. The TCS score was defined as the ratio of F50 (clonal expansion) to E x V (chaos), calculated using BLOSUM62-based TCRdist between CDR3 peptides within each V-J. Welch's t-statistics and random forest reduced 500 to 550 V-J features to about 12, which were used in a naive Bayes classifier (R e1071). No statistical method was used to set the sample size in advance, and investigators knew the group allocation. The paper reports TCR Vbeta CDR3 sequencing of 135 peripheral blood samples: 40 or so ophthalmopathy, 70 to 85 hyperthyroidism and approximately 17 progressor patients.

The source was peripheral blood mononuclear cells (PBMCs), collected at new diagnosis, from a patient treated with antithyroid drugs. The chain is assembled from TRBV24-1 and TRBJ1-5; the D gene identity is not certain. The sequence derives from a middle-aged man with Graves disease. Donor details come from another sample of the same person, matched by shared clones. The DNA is TGTGCCACCAGTGCTAGCAATCAGCCCCAGCATTTT. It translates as CATSASNQPQHF.